This TCR beta chain was found in a study of beta chain features in type 1 diabetes. This clone was found a few times. Its antigen is not identified. The V gene's germline CDR1 is SNHLY and CDR2 FYNNEI. The CDR3 loop spans 14 amino acids. V trimming: 7 bases; J trimming: 0 bases; junction bases outside the gene matches: 5. The study, taken as a whole, reports: Diminished insertions and augmented deletions at VDJ junctions characterized type 1 diabetes patients. TCRB CDR3s were moderately but significantly shorter in Type 1 diabetes patients in all four CD4+ subsets. cDNA sequencing could over-represent cells with high TCR expression.

As every portion of the isolated RNA was reverse transcribed, the sequencing read expressed TCRB transcripts. This table comes from immunoSEQ multiplex PCR, and its TCRdb copy is limited to in-frame clones, with some not included. The sample holds some 240,000 clones, 16% seen once. The sequence came from a man aged 25-40 years with type 1 diabetes. V and J are TRBV2 and TRBJ1-1; 7 bases are shared with TRBD1. Material for sequencing was naive CD4+ T cells from blood. CDR3 amino acids: CASTSTGLNTEAFF. The CDR3, as DNA: TGTGCCAGCACCTCGACAGGGTTGAACACTGAAGCTTTCTTT. The full variable domain, with the rest looked up from reference TRBV2 and TRBJ1-1, is EPEVTQTPSHQVTQMGQEVILRCVPISNHLYFYWYRQILGQKVEFLVSFYNNEISEKSEIFDDQFSVERPDGSNFTLKIRSTKLEDSAMYFCASTSTGLNTEAFFGQGTRLTVV.